These 5 T cell receptor beta chains were all obtained from the same sample, sequenced in a study of shared clonotypes between healthy human individuals. Profiling relied on immunoSEQ multiplex PCR, and the TCRdb table lists in-frame clones only, not all of them. The sample includes some 240,000 clones, over 50% of them seen just once. The specimen sequenced was memory CD4+ T cells sorted from blood. The sample's subset: CD45RA-negative fraction. All receptors come from a man aged 25-45 years in good health.

This clone was observed at least ten times. V usage is TRBV5-1 and J usage is TRBJ1-5, with 10 nucleotides matching TRBD1. CDR3 size: 15 residues. Losses at the gene ends were 8 bases for V and 7 bases for J; bases not matched to a gene: 12. Germline V gene data show CDR1 as SGHRS and CDR2 as YFSETQ. CDR3 nucleotide sequence: TGCGCCAGATATCCGGGACAGGGGTTGGGACAGCCCCAGCATTTT. Its translation: CARYPGQGLGQPQHF.

This chain uses TRBV4-3 with TRBJ1-1, with D unresolved. The V and J ends lost 0 bases and 11 bases respectively, with 16 bases between them. CDR1 is LGHNA, CDR2 YSLEER, per germline. The CDR3 has 14 residues. CDR3 sequence: CASSQDPQTGWAFF. In DNA form, the CDR3 reads TGCGCCAGCAGCCAAGATCCCCAGACTGGTTGGGCTTTCTTT.

This clone turned up a few times. The chain combines TRBV6-1 with TRBJ1-2, with 7 bases lining up with TRBD1. The CDR3 is made up of 15 amino acids. The germline gives CDR1 MNHNS, CDR2 SASEGT. J was trimmed by 4 bases and V by 6 bases; bases with no gene match: 11. In nucleotides, the CDR3 is TGTGCCAGCAGCCGGGGTTCAGGGACAGCCTATGGCTACACCTTC. Translating gives CASSRGSGTAYGYTF.

This clone has just a few counts. The V and J genes are TRBV10-3 and TRBJ1-1; D remains ambiguous. Trimming stripped 0 bases from V and 6 bases from J, with 5 bases between. Germline V gene data show CDR1 as ENHRY and CDR2 as SYGVKD. This CDR3 contains 12 residues. The CDR3 is CAISESKSEAFF. CDR3 nucleotides: TGTGCCATCAGTGAGTCGAAGTCTGAAGCTTTCTTT.

The chain carries TRBV10-2 and TRBJ2-1, with TRBD2 identical over 11 bases. The CDR3 extends over 14 amino acids. Germline CDR1 WSHSY, CDR2 SAAADI. With V trimmed by 6 bases and J by 12 bases, 10 bases remained unmatched. CDR3 nucleotides: TGCGCCAGCAGCCCCACTAGCGGGAGTACTCGGCAGTTCTTC. This codes for CASSPTSGSTRQFF.